The clone carrying this TCR beta chain was observed many times. The antigen is undetermined. One end of the junction varies from germline; a read error may be responsible. The data derive from a study of regulatory T cells in long-lasting Graves disease. Regarding the study as a whole: Those with persistent disease had in common more public clonotypes (about 2,700) than new patients (approximately 920). Relative to newly diagnosed Graves' patients, persistent ones had lower TCR diversity.

As for time point: newly diagnosed GD, antithyroid drugs for less than 3 months. PBMC-derived RNA was used for the TCR library. According to the study, TCR beta libraries were built with iRepertoire HTBI primers and CDR3-region Arm-PCR. TCRdb re-analysed the multiplex PCR reads in MiXCR, keeping a single row per CDR3 protein. The sample comprises approximately 470,000 distinct CDR3 sequences, around 15% of which are singletons, and more than 10% rests with the top ten. This CDR3 is built from 17 residues. Germline CDR1 and CDR2: SGHRS and YFSETQ. These same records also appear under a second study, on T cells in Graves' hyperthyroidism and ophthalmopathy.

This sequence originates from a man aged 35 to 55 with Graves disease. The V and J genes are TRBV5-1 and TRBJ2-5; 13 nucleotides align to TRBD2. The sequences come from peripheral blood mononuclear cells (PBMCs), collected at new diagnosis, from a patient treated with antithyroid drugs. CDR3 bases: TGCGCCAGCAGCCCCCGGACTAGCGGGAGTGGCGAAGAGACCCGGTACTTC. It codes for CASSPRTSGSGEETRYF.